Below, one T cell receptor (beta chain) is given with its context. Its antigen is not identified. This sample was included in a study of OX40 agonist ivuxolimab in advanced cancers. Study results and limitations: Averaging showed that CD8+ T cells had more expanded clones than CD4+ did.

Sequenced by immunoSEQ multiplex PCR; TCRdb stores in-frame clones only, minus some. The profile covers 100,000 to 130,000 clones, with less than 95% appearing a single time and approximately 0.69% taken by the ten largest. V gave up 3 bases and J gave up 2 bases; unmatched junction bases: 6. The CDR3 runs to 17 residues. CDR1 and CDR2 from the germline V gene are MNHNS and SASEGT. Sequencing used CD4+ or CD8+ T cells sorted from blood, obtained in a trial of the OX40 agonist ivuxolimab. This rearrangement joins TRBV6-1 to TRBJ1-4; 10 bases match TRBD1. The sequence derives from an adult with an advanced solid tumor such as melanoma, head and neck, liver or kidney cancer. CDR3 amino acids: CASSEDRGIRTNEKLFF. The CDR3 nucleotides are TGTGCCAGCAGTGAGGACAGGGGGATACGTACTAATGAAAAACTGTTTTTT.